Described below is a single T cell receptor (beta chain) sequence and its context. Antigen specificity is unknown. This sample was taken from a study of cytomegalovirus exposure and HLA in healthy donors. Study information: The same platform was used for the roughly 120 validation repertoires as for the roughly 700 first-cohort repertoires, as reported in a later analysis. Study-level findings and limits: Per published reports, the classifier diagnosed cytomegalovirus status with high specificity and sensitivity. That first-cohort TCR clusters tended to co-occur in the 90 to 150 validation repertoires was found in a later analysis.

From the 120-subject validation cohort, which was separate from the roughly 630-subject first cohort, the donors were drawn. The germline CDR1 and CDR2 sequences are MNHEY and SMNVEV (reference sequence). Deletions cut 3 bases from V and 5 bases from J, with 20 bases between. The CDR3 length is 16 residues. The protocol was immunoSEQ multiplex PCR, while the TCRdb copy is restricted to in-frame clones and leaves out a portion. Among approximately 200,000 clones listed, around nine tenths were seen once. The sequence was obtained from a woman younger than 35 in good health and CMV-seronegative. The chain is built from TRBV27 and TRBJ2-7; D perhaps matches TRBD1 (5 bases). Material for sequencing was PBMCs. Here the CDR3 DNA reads TGTGCCAGCAGTTTGGAAGGGGCCTTGGGGTTCAACGAGCAGTACTTC. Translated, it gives CASSLEGALGFNEQYF.